The present T cell receptor (beta chain) was sequenced within a study of high-grade serous ovarian cancer treatment subgroups. Trimming cost V 8 bases and J 0 bases; bases outside gene matches: 5. Germline loops: CDR1 SGHTA, CDR2 FQGNSA. The CDR3 sequence is 16 residues long. Tumor tissue was taken before any definitive surgery or chemotherapy was given. TCRdb's table, derived via immunoSEQ multiplex PCR, lists solely in-frame clones and lacks some. Counted here are 2,000 or so clones, around 70% occurring once; the ten biggest clones make up under 25%. The chain couples TRBV7-2 to TRBJ2-6; TRBD2 aligns across 9 bases. The sample comprised tumor tissue. The receptor was derived from a human donor with high-grade serous ovarian cancer. DNA of the CDR3: TGTGCCAGCCGGCGCGGGGGGGACTCTGGGGCCAACGTCCTGACTTTC. Translated, it gives CASRRGGDSGANVLTF.